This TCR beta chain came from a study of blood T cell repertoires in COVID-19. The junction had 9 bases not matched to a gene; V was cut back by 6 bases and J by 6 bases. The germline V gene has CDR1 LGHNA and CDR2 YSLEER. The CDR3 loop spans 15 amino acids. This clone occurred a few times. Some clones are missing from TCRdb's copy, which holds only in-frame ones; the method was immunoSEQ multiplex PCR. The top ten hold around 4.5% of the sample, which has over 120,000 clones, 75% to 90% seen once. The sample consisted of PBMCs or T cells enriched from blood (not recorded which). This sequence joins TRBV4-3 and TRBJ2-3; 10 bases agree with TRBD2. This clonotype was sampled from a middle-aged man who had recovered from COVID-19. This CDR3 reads CASSMSGGADDTQYF. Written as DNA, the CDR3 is TGCGCCAGCAGTATGAGCGGGGGGGCCGACGATACGCAGTATTTT.